Below are 19 T cell receptor beta chains sequenced from a single sample in a study of cytotoxic CD8 clonotypes in ibrutinib-treated CLL. Measured with immunoSEQ multiplex PCR; TCRdb has only the in-frame clones, and not every one. The sample shows under 200,000 clones, roughly 86% of them seen only once. Sequenced material: PBMCs, taken after 12 months of ibrutinib treatment. The origin of the receptors is a human donor with chronic lymphocytic leukemia.

This clone was seen a few times. The CDR3 DNA reads TGTGCCAGCACCCCAGGACAGTTCTATGGCTACACCTTC. This translates into CASTPGQFYGYTF. This chain joins TRBV28 and TRBJ1-2; TRBD1 is a possible D gene (6 bases). CDR1 is MDHEN, CDR2 SYDVKM, per germline. The V end was cut by 7 bases, the J end by 4 bases, with 13 bases between. The CDR3 spans 13 residues.

The count of this clone is one. V and J are TRBV19 and TRBJ2-7; the D gene is possibly TRBD2 (6 bases). Germline V gene sequence: CDR1 LNHDA, CDR2 SQIVND (reference sequence). This CDR3 is 14 amino acids long. Trimming removed 3 bases from V and 3 bases from J, with 12 bases in between. CDR3 region: CASSMGLGGYEQYF. Here the CDR3 DNA reads TGTGCCAGTAGTATGGGACTCGGGGGCTACGAGCAGTACTTC.

The V and J genes are TRBV4-2 and TRBJ1-6, with TRBD1 identical over 7 bases. After removal of 0 bases from V and 10 bases from J, the junction contained 6 bases not matched to a gene. Germline V lookup: CDR1 LGHNA, CDR2 YNFKEQ. The CDR3 is made up of 15 amino acids. The CDR3 DNA follows: TGTGCCAGCAGCCAAGAGCGACAGGGACGATCACCCCTCCACTTT. Translating it yields CASSQERQGRSPLHF.

This sequence joins TRBV6-5 and TRBJ2-2, with TRBD1 matching over 11 bases. The CDR3 length is 14 residues. V was clipped by 7 bases and J by 4 bases; unmatched bases: 2. Germline CDR1 MNHEY, CDR2 SVGAGI. The CDR3 DNA follows: TGTGCCAGCATGGACAGGGGGCCCACCGGGGAGCTGTTTTTT. Residues: CASMDRGPTGELFF.

CDR3 coding DNA: TGTGCCAGCAAGTCGGTGGGGGACGCTGAAGCTTTCTTT. Translation gives CASKSVGDAEAFF. The chain links TRBV7-3 to TRBJ1-1; the D gene is possibly TRBD1 (5 bases). The V end was cut by 7 bases, the J end by 6 bases, with 15 bases between. Germline V CDR1 and CDR2: SGHTA, FQGTGA. The CDR3 consists of 13 residues.

CDR3 in DNA: TGTGCCAGCAGACTTCCGGGACACGCCACAGATACGCAGTATTTT. It yields the protein CASRLPGHATDTQYF. The chain couples TRBV7-3 to TRBJ2-3; possible D gene TRBD1, 6 bases. Trimming took off 6 bases at V and 2 bases at J, with 15 bases between the two ends. In germline, CDR1 is SGHTA, CDR2 FQGTGA. This CDR3 is built from 15 residues.

CDR3 amino acids: CASSPAGDHGYTF. The CDR3 nucleotides are TGTGCCAGCTCACCAGCGGGGGACCATGGCTACACCTTC. The chain uses TRBV18 and TRBJ1-2; perhaps TRBD1 as D (5 bases). V lost 2 bases, J lost 6 bases, and 10 bases lay in between. The CDR3 extends over 13 amino acids. Germline-derived CDR1 and CDR2 are KGHSH and LQKENI.

The chain carries TRBV15 and TRBJ1-2; 7 nucleotides line up with TRBD1. CDR1 and CDR2 from the germline V gene are LNHNV and YYDKDF (reference sequence). V gave up 1 base and J gave up 8 bases; unmatched junction bases: 10. CDR3 size: 15 residues. CDR3 nucleotides: TGTGCCACCAGCAGAGTTGACAGGGAGGCATGGGGCTACACCTTC. Its protein is CATSRVDREAWGYTF.

This sequence joins TRBV29-1 and TRBJ2-7, with 14 bases that match TRBD2. Germline CDR1 SQVTM, CDR2 ANQGSEA. The CDR3 length is 15 residues. V was clipped by 6 bases and J by 4 bases; unmatched bases: 8. CDR3 residues: CSVATGTSGSYEQYF. The CDR3 DNA follows: TGCAGCGTAGCTACCGGGACTAGCGGGAGTTACGAGCAGTACTTC.

The chain has TRBV4-3 and TRBJ2-7; 8 nucleotides agree with TRBD2. With V trimmed by 4 bases and J by 0 bases, 14 bases remained unmatched. Germline assignment: CDR1 LGHNA and CDR2 YSLEER. The CDR3 is made up of 18 amino acids. This chain's CDR3 is CASSLAVSLAGYSYEQYF. The CDR3 DNA sequence: TGCGCCAGCAGCCTAGCCGTAAGTTTAGCGGGGTACTCCTACGAGCAGTACTTC.

This clone came up once. The chain combines TRBV15 with TRBJ1-5; 10 nucleotides match TRBD1. Losses at the gene ends were 5 bases for V and 5 bases for J; bases not matched to a gene: 6. This CDR3 contains 15 residues. The V gene's germline CDR1 is LNHNV and CDR2 YYDKDF (reference sequence). CDR3 residues: CATSLTGQGYQPQHF. The CDR3 DNA reads as TGTGCCACCAGCCTAACGGGACAGGGGTATCAGCCCCAGCATTTT.

This clone was counted between two and nine times. The chain is built from TRBV5-4 and TRBJ1-6; D gene ambiguous. V lost 4 bases, J lost 5 bases, and 13 bases lay in between. Germline CDR1 reads SGHNT; CDR2 reads YYREEE (reference sequence). The CDR3 extends over 15 amino acids. The CDR3 loop is CASSLVYWDNSPLHF. The CDR3 nucleotides read TGTGCCAGCAGCCTCGTATATTGGGATAATTCACCCCTCCACTTT. The entire variable domain, with the rest obtained from reference TRBV5-4 and TRBJ1-6, is as follows: ETGVTQSPTHLIKTRGQQVTLRCSSQSGHNTVSWYQQALGQGPQFIFQYYREEENGRGNFPPRFSGLQFPNYSSELNVNALELDDSALYLCASSLVYWDNSPLHFGNGTRLTVT.

V usage is TRBV6-5 and J usage is TRBJ1-1; D unresolved. Germline V CDR1 and CDR2: MNHEY, SVGAGI. Trimming stripped 2 bases from V and 4 bases from J, with 11 bases between. The length of the CDR3 is 14 residues. CDR3 sequence reads: CASSYGRMPTEAFF. As DNA, the CDR3 is TGTGCCAGCAGTTACGGCCGGATGCCCACTGAAGCTTTCTTT.

This chain links TRBV5-6 with TRBJ1-2; tentative D call: TRBD1 (6 bases). This CDR3 comprises 14 residues. CDR1 is SGHDT and CDR2 is YYEEEE in the germline V gene. V shed 0 bases and J shed 7 bases, with 13 bases lying between them. CDR3 residues: CASSLGRGVSGYTF. CDR3 bases: TGTGCCAGCAGCTTGGGCAGGGGCGTCTCTGGCTACACCTTC.

The chain employs TRBV18 and TRBJ1-6, with a tentative D call TRBD1 (5 bases). This CDR3 is built from 17 residues. CDR1 is KGHSH, CDR2 LQKENI, per germline. Trimming removed 3 bases at V and 7 bases at J, with 19 bases between. CDR3 in amino acids: CASSPTAGTLGNSPLHF. Written as DNA, the CDR3 is TGTGCCAGCTCACCTACCGCAGGGACCTTGGGGAATTCACCCCTCCACTTT.

The chain couples TRBV21-1 to TRBJ1-5. TRBV21-1 is marked as a pseudogene. This CDR3 contains 19 residues. DNA of the CDR3: TGTGCCAGCAGCAAAGCCCAACTTAGACCACACGCCCCCCATCAGCCCCAGCATTTT. Its protein is CASSKAQLRPHAPHQPQHF.

The chain recombines TRBV6-5 with TRBJ2-7; D tentatively fits TRBD1 or TRBD2 (5 bases each). CDR3 size: 14 residues. Per the germline V gene, CDR1 is MNHEY and CDR2 is SVGAGI. V lost 7 bases, J lost 3 bases, and 16 bases lay in between. The CDR3 coding sequence is TGTGCCAGCACCGACTGGGGGAACAACTACGAGCAGTACTTC. Its translation: CASTDWGNNYEQYF.

This clone was seen more than once but under ten times. The chain links TRBV7-9 to TRBJ2-3, with D possibly TRBD2 on 6 matching bases. V dropped 5 bases and J dropped 8 bases, with 11 bases sitting between them. CDR3 size: 12 residues. The germline gives CDR1 SEHNR, CDR2 FQNEAQ (reference sequence). The CDR3 loop reads CASSETSGTQYF. In DNA, the CDR3 is TGTGCCAGCAGCGAGACTAGTGGTACGCAGTATTTT.

This clone turned up a few times. V usage is TRBV18 and J usage is TRBJ1-5; D not certain. Germline lookup yields CDR1 KGHSH and CDR2 LQKENI. V lost 0 bases and J 3 bases, leaving 12 bases between the germline ends. This CDR3 is 16 amino acids long. This chain's CDR3 is CASSPPTVGLNQPQHF. In DNA form, the CDR3 reads TGTGCCAGCTCACCACCGACGGTAGGCCTCAATCAGCCCCAGCATTTT.